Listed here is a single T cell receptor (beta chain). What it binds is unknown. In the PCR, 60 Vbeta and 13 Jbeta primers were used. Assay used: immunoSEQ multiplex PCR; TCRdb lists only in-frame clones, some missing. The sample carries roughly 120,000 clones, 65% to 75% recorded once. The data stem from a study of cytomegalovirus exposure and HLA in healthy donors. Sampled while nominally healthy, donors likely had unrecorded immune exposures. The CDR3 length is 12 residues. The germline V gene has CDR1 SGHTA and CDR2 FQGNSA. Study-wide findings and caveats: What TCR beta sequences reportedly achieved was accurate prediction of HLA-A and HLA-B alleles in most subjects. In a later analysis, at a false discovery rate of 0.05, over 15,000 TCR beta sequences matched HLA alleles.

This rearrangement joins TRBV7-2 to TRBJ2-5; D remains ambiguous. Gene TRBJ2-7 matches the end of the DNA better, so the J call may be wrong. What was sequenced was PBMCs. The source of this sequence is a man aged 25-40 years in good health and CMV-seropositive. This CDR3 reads CASSLAIVEQYF. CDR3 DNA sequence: TGTGCCAGCAGCTTAGCGATTGTCGAGCAGTACTTC.